This TCR beta chain appears in the sequencing data of a study of beta chain features in type 1 diabetes. The CDR3 covers 15 residues. CDR1 and CDR2 from the germline V gene are LNHDA and SQIVND (reference sequence). The V segment lost 1 base and the J segment 11 bases; nucleotides outside the gene matches: 9. Findings and limits, study-wide: The study found fewer insertions and more deletions at VDJ junctions in type 1 diabetes patients.

All of the isolated RNA was reverse transcribed, so expressed TCRB transcripts were sequenced. This table comes from immunoSEQ multiplex PCR, and its TCRdb copy is limited to in-frame clones, with some not included. The sample carries about 250,000 clones, 13% to 15% recorded once. This clone was seen once. Its antigen remains unidentified. The genes are TRBV19 and TRBJ1-5, with TRBD1 identical over 9 bases. Sequenced input: naive CD4+ T cells from blood. The sequence came from a middle-aged woman in good health. The CDR3 coding sequence is TGTGCCAGTAGTATAGTAGGGACAGGGATATGGTCCCAGCATTTT. Translating gives CASSIVGTGIWSQHF.